The source of this T cell receptor beta chain is a study of neurological immune-mediated disorders. Study results and caveats: The expanded clones of different subjects shared no CDR3 amino acid sequences (suggesting private repertoires in all groups). The repertoires of 18 of 34 multiple sclerosis patients fell into one related-CDR3 cluster (a possible signature) under phylogenetic grouping.

Every sequencing run produced over 200 million TCR-beta sequences, and the sequences from any one run covered 15-18 subjects. One entry per CDR3 protein, called by TCRdb with MiXCR from the 5' RACE reads. The sample yields 50,000 to 60,000 distinct CDR3 sequences, about 2.5% seen once. This clonotype has at least ten counts. Antigen: not known. V was trimmed by 1 base and J by 8 bases, leaving 11 bases between them. Germline values: CDR1 DFQATT, CDR2 SNEGSKA (reference sequence). The length of the CDR3 is 13 residues. The receptor was isolated from a middle-aged man with multiple sclerosis. Material for sequencing was PBMCs. The chain uses TRBV20-1 and TRBJ1-4; D perhaps matches TRBD1 (6 bases). CDR3 nucleotides: TGCAGTGCTAGAGTGGGACATCTAGAAAAACTGTTTTTT. This gives the protein CSARVGHLEKLFF.